The clone carrying this TCR beta chain was seen a handful of times. Antigen specificity is unknown. The data are from a study of shared clonotypes between healthy human individuals. General study results and limits: Among the subsets, naive ones generally showed larger estimated richness than memory ones.

Here immunoSEQ multiplex PCR was the method, and the copy in TCRdb shows in-frame clones only, minus some. This sample has 2 million to 2.5 million clones; 80% to 95% occur once, and the top ten carry around 0.4%. Among the donors, all were Caucasian adults who lived in Nashville, Tennessee. The CDR3 has 13 residues. The V end was cut by 3 bases, the J end by 4 bases, with 9 bases between. From germline, CDR1 is SEHNR and CDR2 FQNEAQ (reference sequence). The source is a man in his late teens or twenties in good health. Some clones in this sample may be carry-over from other donors' samples. The sequencing sample was made of naive CD4+ T cells from PBMCs. Sample subset: CD45RA+ positively selected. The chain carries TRBV7-9 and TRBJ1-1; D gene uncertain. The DNA for the CDR3 is TGTGCCAGCAGCTTTACAGCAGCCACTGAAGCTTTCTTT. Protein: CASSFTAATEAFF.